This entry is about one T cell receptor (beta chain). At one boundary the junction diverges from the germline segment, which might be a read error. This specimen comes from a study of type 1 regulatory T cells. Study-wide background: T-allo10 is a Tr1-enriched, alloantigen-specific CD4 T cell product made in vitro.

A single record per CDR3 protein comes from TCRdb applying MiXCR to the reads. The data contain some 89,000 distinct CDR3 sequences, around a third of them seen just once; the ten biggest clones take up less than 2.5%. Germline V CDR1 and CDR2: MGHDK, SYGVNS. CDR3 length: 17 residues. Sequencing input: CD4+ T cells, either the whole sample or a sorted fraction (not recorded which). V usage is TRBV25-1 and J usage is TRBJ1-3, with a weak D call TRBD1 (5 bases). This TCR was sampled from a human donor in good health. CDR3 loop: CASSEGLKGPGGDTIYF. CDR3 sequence (DNA): TGTGCCAGCAGTGAAGGGCTAAAGGGGCCAGGTGGAGACACCATATATTTT.